This T cell receptor beta chain appears in the sequencing data of a study of CD8 T cells in Susac syndrome. Germline values: CDR1 MNHEY, CDR2 SVGEGT. CDR3 length equals 12 residues. Between the trimmed V and J ends, which lost 9 bases and 3 bases, there was a span of 12 bases. RNA was extracted with the RNeasy kit, and a quantity of roughly 0.5 to 1 ug was reverse transcribed using random hexamers. TCRdb itself ran the immunoSEQ multiplex PCR reads through MiXCR, one entry per CDR3 protein. Of approximately 100,000 distinct CDR3 sequences listed, approximately 90% are singletons. The chain uses TRBV6-2 or TRBV6-3 and TRBJ2-7; D is unresolved. Sequenced material: CD8+ T cells from PBMCs. The origin of this receptor is a human donor in good health. CDR3 in DNA: TGTGCCAGTCGACGGGCCTACTACGAGCAGTACTTC. Translation gives CASRRAYYEQYF.